A selection of T cell receptor beta chains follows, all from one sample in a study of blood T cell repertoires in COVID-19. Assay used: immunoSEQ multiplex PCR; TCRdb lists only in-frame clones, some missing. The table includes roughly 70,000 clones, 86% detected once. Sequenced sample: peripheral blood. These receptors all come from a man at least 80 years old with COVID-19, enrolled during active disease. The CDR3 runs from the conserved cysteine through the conserved F or W. Fields, in order: D gene, J gene, clone size, V gene, CDR3 protein, CDR3 DNA. The D gene is left open where the match is weak. The size field is filled for only some rows; it gives once, few, many or a size class.

- TRBJ1-1 few TRBV10-3 CAIGGGSGTGYRAGDTEAFF TGTGCCATCGGCGGAGGTTCCGGAACAGGGTACAGAGCCGGGGACACTGAAGCTTTCTTT
TRBD1 TRBJ1-2 - TRBV5-1 CASSPGQVQYGYTF TGCGCCAGCAGCCCGGGACAGGTCCAGTATGGCTACACCTTC
TRBD1 TRBJ1-1 - TRBV6-1 CASSETGGVEAFF TGTGCCAGCAGTGAAACAGGGGGCGTCGAAGCTTTCTTT
- TRBJ2-6 - TRBV6-5 CASSIAGDGANVLTF TGTGCCAGCAGCATCGCAGGGGATGGGGCCAACGTCCTGACTTTC
TRBD2 TRBJ2-3 - TRBV6-5 CASTGSGAQVDTQYF TGTGCCAGCACCGGTAGCGGGGCCCAGGTAGATACGCAGTATTTT
TRBD1 TRBJ1-1 - TRBV19 CASTVGQVGEAFF TGTGCCAGTACCGTAGGACAGGTCGGTGAAGCTTTCTTT
TRBD2 TRBJ2-5 - TRBV27 CASSFGAGGQGTQYF TGTGCCAGCAGTTTTGGAGCGGGGGGGCAGGGGACCCAGTACTTC
- TRBJ1-1 - TRBV12-2 CASRLDRGQNTEAFF TGTGCAAGTCGCTTAGACAGGGGGCAAAACACTGAAGCTTTCTTT
- TRBJ2-1 once TRBV3-1/TRBV3-2 CASSQEVGAYNEQFF TGTGCCAGCAGCCAAGAAGTGGGGGCATACAATGAGCAGTTCTTC
- TRBJ1-3 - TRBV4-1 CASSQDTAGMRNTIYF TGCGCCAGCAGCCAAGATACGGCAGGGATGAGAAACACCATATATTTT
- TRBJ2-1 - TRBV5-1 CASSLDQGSYNEQFF TGCGCCAGCAGCTTGGACCAGGGGTCCTACAATGAGCAGTTCTTC
TRBD1 TRBJ1-2 - TRBV19 CASSPNTGGHNYGYTF TGTGCCAGTAGTCCCAACACAGGGGGCCATAACTATGGCTACACCTTC
- TRBJ1-5 - TRBV5-6 CASSSSLGGRVINQPQHF TGTGCCAGCAGCTCATCCCTGGGGGGGCGCGTAATCAATCAGCCCCAGCATTTT
- TRBJ1-3 once TRBV18 CASSEPGQSYGNTIYF TGTGCCAGCTCAGAACCGGGACAATCATATGGAAACACCATATATTTT
TRBD1 TRBJ2-1 - TRBV7-3 CASSVDRDSSYNEQFF TGTGCCAGCAGCGTTGACAGGGACAGCTCCTACAATGAGCAGTTCTTC
TRBD1 TRBJ1-5 few TRBV4-2 CASSQGGHIGQGRLGLGNQPQHF TGTGCCAGCAGCCAAGGTGGACATATAGGACAGGGGCGCCTCGGGCTGGGCAATCAGCCCCAGCATTTT
- TRBJ1-1 once TRBV11-3 CASSFGTEAFF TGTGCCAGCAGCTTCGGTACTGAAGCTTTCTTT
- TRBJ2-2 - TRBV7-2 CASSLGQNTGELFF TGTGCCAGCAGCTTAGGACAGAACACCGGGGAGCTGTTTTTT
TRBD1 TRBJ1-1 - TRBV6-5 CASWTGKKNTEAFF TGTGCCAGCTGGACAGGGAAGAAGAACACTGAAGCTTTCTTT
TRBD2 TRBJ2-7 few TRBV2 CASSELLADSYEQYF TGTGCCAGCAGTGAACTCCTAGCGGACTCCTACGAGCAGTACTTC
TRBD1 TRBJ2-7 - TRBV10-3 CAISDRGPYEQYF TGTGCCATCAGTGACAGGGGGCCCTACGAGCAGTACTTC
- TRBJ2-3 few TRBV5-1 CASSSQVDTQYF TGCGCCAGCAGCTCGCAGGTGGATACGCAGTATTTT
TRBD2 TRBJ2-7 - TRBV5-6 CASSLGPSGGGYEQYF TGTGCCAGCAGCTTGGGGCCTAGCGGGGGAGGATACGAGCAGTACTTC
- TRBJ1-6 - TRBV5-8 CASSLDRVASYNSPLHF TGTGCCAGCAGCTTGGACAGGGTGGCATCCTATAATTCACCCCTCCACTTT
TRBD1 TRBJ2-2 - TRBV6-5 CASRTTGTGELFF TGTGCCAGCAGGACGACAGGGACCGGGGAGCTGTTTTTT
TRBD1 TRBJ2-7 few TRBV27 CASSSTGGRYEQYF TGTGCCAGCAGTTCGACAGGGGGCAGATACGAGCAGTACTTC
- TRBJ1-1 - TRBV7-9 CASSLQAGDTEAFF TGTGCCAGCAGTTTACAGGCGGGGGACACTGAAGCTTTCTTT
TRBD1 TRBJ1-1 - TRBV19 CASSIDGTVDTEAFF TGTGCCAGTAGTATAGATGGGACAGTTGACACTGAAGCTTTCTTT
TRBD2 TRBJ2-3 - TRBV9 CASSATGGFTDTQYF TGTGCCAGCAGCGCGACGGGGGGGTTTACAGATACGCAGTATTTT
- TRBJ2-1 - TRBV15 CATSRDILNEQFF TGTGCCACCAGCAGAGATATACTCAATGAGCAGTTCTTC
- TRBJ2-4 - TRBV4-2 CASSPDRDIQYF TGTGCCAGCAGTCCCGACAGAGACATTCAGTACTTC
- TRBJ1-3 once TRBV7-8 CASSLQGLGSGNTIYF TGTGCCAGCAGCTTACAGGGGCTGGGATCCGGAAACACCATATATTTT
TRBD1 TRBJ2-7 - TRBV5-1 CASRDSTGHEQYF TGCGCCAGCCGGGACAGCACAGGCCACGAGCAGTACTTC
- TRBJ1-2 once TRBV5-4 CASSPDGNSPGGGYTF TGTGCCAGCAGCCCGGACGGGAACTCCCCAGGCGGCGGCTACACCTTC
TRBD1 TRBJ1-6 - TRBV7-2 CASSLQGASGNSPLHF TGTGCCAGCAGCTTACAGGGGGCGTCGGGTAATTCACCCCTCCACTTT
- TRBJ1-2 - TRBV5-1 CASSLGGNYGYTF TGCGCCAGCAGCTTGGGCGGTAACTATGGCTACACCTTC
TRBD1 TRBJ1-2 - TRBV4-1 CASSHPDRASDGYTF TGCGCCAGCAGCCATCCAGACAGGGCCTCTGATGGCTACACCTTC
- TRBJ2-5 - TRBV7-3 CASSLAPGLAQYF TGTGCCAGCAGCTTGGCCCCGGGTCTTGCCCAGTACTTC
- TRBJ1-2 - TRBV2 CASRGAGYGYTF TGTGCCAGCAGGGGCGCGGGGTATGGCTACACCTTC
- TRBJ2-5 few TRBV19 CASSIRGQETQYF TGTGCCAGTAGTATTCGGGGTCAAGAGACCCAGTACTTC
- TRBJ2-6 - TRBV29-1 CSVGDSGANVLTF TGCAGCGTCGGGGATTCTGGGGCCAACGTCCTGACTTTC
TRBD1 TRBJ1-3 - TRBV10-3 CAIRTGTGLGNTIYF TGTGCCATCAGAACCGGGACAGGGTTAGGAAACACCATATATTTT
- TRBJ1-2 - TRBV10-3 CAISAPGGSNYGYTF TGTGCCATCAGTGCCCCCGGCGGGAGCAACTATGGCTACACCTTC
TRBD1 TRBJ2-7 - TRBV28 CASSSPGQGATQQYF TGTGCCAGCAGTTCGCCCGGACAGGGGGCTACGCAGCAGTACTTC
TRBD1 TRBJ2-1 - TRBV5-8 CASSLEGADEQFF TGTGCCAGCAGCTTGGAGGGGGCGGATGAGCAGTTCTTC
- TRBJ1-1 - TRBV6-5 CASNQSPMNTEAFF TGTGCCAGCAACCAAAGCCCTATGAACACTGAAGCTTTCTTT
TRBD1 TRBJ2-7 - TRBV10-1 CASSDSGGVRSYEQYF TGCGCCAGCAGTGACTCAGGGGGCGTCAGGTCCTACGAGCAGTACTTC
TRBD1 TRBJ1-6 - TRBV11-2 CASSQGQPNSPLHF TGTGCCAGCAGCCAGGGACAGCCAAATTCACCCCTCCACTTT
- TRBJ2-2 - TRBV11-2 CASSSTWTFSNTGELFF TGTGCCAGCAGCTCTACTTGGACATTTTCGAACACCGGGGAGCTGTTTTTT
- TRBJ2-5 - TRBV5-4 CATRRNTGQETQYF TGTGCCACCCGCCGAAACACAGGACAAGAGACCCAGTACTTC
- TRBJ2-7 - TRBV5-1 CASSLSSGSYEQYF TGCGCCAGCAGCTTGAGTAGCGGATCCTACGAGCAGTACTTC
TRBD1 TRBJ1-2 - TRBV27 CASSLTGEYGYTF TGTGCCAGCAGTCTGACAGGGGAATATGGCTACACCTTC
TRBD2 TRBJ2-2 - TRBV4-1 CASSQNRGLADTGELFF TGCGCCAGCAGCCAAAACAGGGGACTAGCGGACACCGGGGAGCTGTTTTTT
- TRBJ1-2 - TRBV14 CASSRGFLGYGYTF TGTGCCAGCAGCCGGGGCTTCCTGGGCTATGGCTACACCTTC
TRBD1 TRBJ1-6 - TRBV15 CATLRRGQPNSPLHF TGTGCCACGCTCAGGCGGGGACAGCCTAATTCACCCCTCCACTTT